At least ten counts were recorded for the clone carrying this TCR beta chain. No antigen is known for it. This entry comes from a study of T cells after yellow fever vaccination. Study-level information: Each low-cell-number fraction was prepared by means of SMART-Seq v4 Ultra Low Input.

The study, taken as a whole, reports: Few clonotypes appeared in both CD4 and CD8 compartments. Post-booster repertoires again held most primary-vaccination clones (approximately 96% CD4, roughly 88% CD8). A weaker secondary response peaked on day 5, the primary on day 15.

Using its own MiXCR run on the 5' RACE reads, TCRdb lists one record per CDR3 protein. There are some 260,000 distinct CDR3 sequences in the sample; 5.2% occur only once, and roughly 3.3% lies in the top ten. Sequences were derived from CD4+ T cells sorted from PBMCs, sampled on the day of the yellow fever booster vaccination. The TCR comes from a man aged 18 to 35 who received the YFV17D yellow fever vaccine.

The CDR3 DNA reads TGTGCCAGCAGCTTAAATCCCTACTCTGGGGCCAACGTCCTGACTTTC. Translating it yields CASSLNPYSGANVLTF. The chain uses TRBV7-2 and TRBJ2-6, with unresolved D. The germline V and J ends were trimmed by 2 bases and 0 bases, with 8 bases remaining between them. Germline V gene sequence: CDR1 SGHTA, CDR2 FQGNSA. The CDR3 has 16 residues.